Listed below are T cell receptor beta chains from one sample, sequenced in a study of CD8 T cells in Susac syndrome. TCRdb redid the calling of the immunoSEQ multiplex PCR reads with MiXCR, one entry per CDR3 protein. The repertoire holds 95,000 to 150,000 distinct CDR3 sequences, with 95% to 96% as singletons. Sequenced input: CD4+ T cells from PBMCs. The receptors originated from a human donor with Susac syndrome. The CDR3 runs from the conserved cysteine through the conserved F or W. A D gene is named only where the DNA matches it firmly. Size is omitted from some rows. Given values are once, few, many or a class for expanded clones.

v_call,clone_size,j_call,d_call,cdr3_aa,cdr3_nt
TRBV3-1,-,TRBJ2-5,-,CASSLLAGETQYF,TGTGCCAGCAGCCTCCTGGCAGGGGAGACCCAGTACTTC
TRBV28,-,TRBJ2-3,-,CASKRGPGLDTQYF,TGTGCCAGCAAGAGGGGTCCGGGATTAGATACGCAGTATTTT
TRBV12-3/TRBV12-4,-,TRBJ1-1,TRBD1,CASSLTGSTNTEAFF,TGTGCCAGCAGTCTGACAGGGAGTACGAACACTGAAGCTTTCTTT
TRBV28,-,TRBJ2-7,TRBD2,CASSVAGGASGQYF,TGTGCCAGCAGTGTAGCGGGAGGCGCCTCCGGGCAGTACTTC
TRBV7-2,-,TRBJ2-5,-,CASSLGGQAQETQYF,TGTGCCAGCAGCTTAGGGGGACAAGCACAAGAGACCCAGTACTTC
TRBV7-2,once,TRBJ2-7,TRBD1,CASITGTGSYEQYF,TGTGCCAGCATCACCGGGACAGGGTCTTACGAGCAGTACTTC
TRBV20-1,-,TRBJ2-7,-,CSARGGLISYEQYF,TGCAGTGCTAGAGGGGGGCTAATCTCCTACGAGCAGTACTTC
TRBV25-1,-,TRBJ1-1,-,CASTVNTEAFF,TGTGCCAGCACGGTGAACACTGAAGCTTTCTTT
TRBV4-3,-,TRBJ2-1,-,CASSQDFEESPAYNEQFF,TGCGCCAGCAGCCAAGATTTTGAGGAGTCACCGGCCTACAATGAGCAGTTCTTC
TRBV29-1,-,TRBJ2-7,TRBD1,CSAGGEGQGKRRQYF,TGCAGCGCCGGAGGGGAAGGACAGGGGAAACGAAGGCAGTACTTC
TRBV29-1,-,TRBJ2-3,-,CSAKGVLTDTQYF,TGCAGCGCCAAGGGCGTACTCACAGATACGCAGTATTTT
TRBV9,-,TRBJ2-5,TRBD2,CASSVVGTSGLETQYF,TGTGCCAGCAGCGTAGTCGGGACTAGCGGCCTAGAGACCCAGTACTTC
TRBV18,once,TRBJ2-1,TRBD1,CASSPQRDSKNEQFF,TGTGCCAGCTCACCACAGAGGGACAGCAAGAATGAGCAGTTCTTC
TRBV7-2,few,TRBJ1-2,TRBD1,CASSRTGNGYTF,TGTGCCAGTTCTCGGACAGGGAACGGCTACACCTTC
TRBV5-6,-,TRBJ1-2,-,CASSLEPYYGYTF,TGTGCCAGCAGCTTGGAACCTTACTATGGCTACACCTTC
TRBV7-9,-,TRBJ2-5,TRBD1,CAIGTGNRETQYF,TGTGCCATTGGGACAGGGAATAGAGAGACCCAGTACTTC
TRBV12-3/TRBV12-4,-,TRBJ1-2,-,CASSLRGTDGYTF,TGTGCCAGCAGTCTCAGGGGAACGGATGGCTACACCTTC
TRBV28,-,TRBJ2-2,TRBD2,CASSLWSLAGGPGELFF,TGTGCCAGCAGTTTATGGTCCTTAGCGGGAGGGCCCGGGGAGCTGTTTTTT
TRBV25-1,once,TRBJ2-5,-,CASSDPGPKETQYF,TGTGCCAGCAGCGATCCGGGGCCTAAAGAGACCCAGTACTTC
TRBV6-5,-,TRBJ2-7,-,CASSPNQITYEQYF,TGTGCCAGCAGTCCCAACCAGATTACATACGAGCAGTACTTC
TRBV9,-,TRBJ2-7,-,CASSGGGQGSNEQYF,TGTGCCAGCAGCGGGGGTGGGCAGGGAAGCAACGAGCAGTACTTC
TRBV11-2,-,TRBJ2-1,TRBD2,CASSLLAGGANEQFF,TGTGCCAGCAGCTTGTTAGCGGGAGGCGCGAATGAGCAGTTCTTC
TRBV7-2,-,TRBJ2-1,-,CASSVGTHQEQFF,TGTGCCAGCAGCGTAGGGACTCATCAAGAGCAGTTCTTC
TRBV9,-,TRBJ2-1,-,CASSVGLHNEQFF,TGTGCCAGCAGCGTTGGGCTGCACAATGAGCAGTTCTTC